A single T cell receptor (beta chain) is shown here with its context. Primers: 60 Vbeta forward and 13 Jbeta reverse. Sequencing was performed with immunoSEQ multiplex PCR; in TCRdb, only in-frame clones are kept and a portion is missing. The data contain some 100,000 clones, about 77% of them singletons. This sample was taken from a study of cytomegalovirus exposure and HLA in healthy donors. The length of the CDR3 is 12 residues. V lost 6 bases to trimming and J lost 8 bases, with 13 bases between them. The germline V gene has CDR1 MNHNY and CDR2 SVGAGI (reference sequence). The receptor's source is a woman between 50 and 59 years old in good health and CMV-seropositive. This rearrangement joins TRBV6-6 to TRBJ1-1; D gene unclear. Sequencing was performed on PBMCs. The CDR3 sequence is CASSSLLSEAFF. In nucleotides, the CDR3 is TGTGCCAGCAGCTCACTCCTCTCGGAAGCTTTCTTT.